This T cell receptor beta chain originates from a study of molecular identifiers for immune sequencing clone quantification. For the study at large: Four of five splits of RNA from roughly 18,000 or 92,000 naive CD8 cells were sequenced in replicates.

This CDR3 is 14 amino acids long. In germline, CDR1 is SEHNR, CDR2 FQNEAQ (reference sequence). With 5 bases clipped from V and 5 bases from J, the junction kept 6 bases outside the gene matches. Bulk TCR libraries were made with methods that had been previously described and with listed TCR primers. TCRdb re-called the PCR reads with MiXCR, one entry per CDR3 protein. Counted here are some 680,000 distinct CDR3 sequences, 25% occurring once; the ten biggest clones make up about 0.84%. Sequenced: naive CD8+ T cells from blood, with Jurkat cell RNA spiked in. Indicated subset: FACS-sorted CD8+CD4-CCR7+CD45RA+ naive T cells. The TCR originated in a human donor in good health. Some libraries in this study had Jurkat cell RNA spiked in. V and J are TRBV7-9 and TRBJ2-5, with 9 bases that match TRBD1. Here the CDR3 reads CASSPPGQGETQYF. DNA for the CDR3: TGTGCCAGCAGCCCGCCGGGACAGGGTGAGACCCAGTACTTC.